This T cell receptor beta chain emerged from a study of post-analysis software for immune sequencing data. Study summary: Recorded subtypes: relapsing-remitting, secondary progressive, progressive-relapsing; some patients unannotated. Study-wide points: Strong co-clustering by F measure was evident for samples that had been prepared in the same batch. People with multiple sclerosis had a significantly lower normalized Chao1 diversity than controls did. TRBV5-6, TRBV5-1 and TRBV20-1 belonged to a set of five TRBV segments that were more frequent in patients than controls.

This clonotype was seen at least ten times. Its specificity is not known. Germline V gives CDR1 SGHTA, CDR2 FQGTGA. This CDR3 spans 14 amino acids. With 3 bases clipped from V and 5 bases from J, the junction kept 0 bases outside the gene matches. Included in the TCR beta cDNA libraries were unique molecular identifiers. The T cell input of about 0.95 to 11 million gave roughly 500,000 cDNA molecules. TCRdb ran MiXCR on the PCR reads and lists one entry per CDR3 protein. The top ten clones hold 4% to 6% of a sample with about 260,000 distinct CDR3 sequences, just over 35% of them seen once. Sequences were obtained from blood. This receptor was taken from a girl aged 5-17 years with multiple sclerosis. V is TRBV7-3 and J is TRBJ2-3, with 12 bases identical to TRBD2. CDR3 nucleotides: TGTGCCAGCAGCTTGGGACTAGCGGGAGATACGCAGTATTTT. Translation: CASSLGLAGDTQYF.